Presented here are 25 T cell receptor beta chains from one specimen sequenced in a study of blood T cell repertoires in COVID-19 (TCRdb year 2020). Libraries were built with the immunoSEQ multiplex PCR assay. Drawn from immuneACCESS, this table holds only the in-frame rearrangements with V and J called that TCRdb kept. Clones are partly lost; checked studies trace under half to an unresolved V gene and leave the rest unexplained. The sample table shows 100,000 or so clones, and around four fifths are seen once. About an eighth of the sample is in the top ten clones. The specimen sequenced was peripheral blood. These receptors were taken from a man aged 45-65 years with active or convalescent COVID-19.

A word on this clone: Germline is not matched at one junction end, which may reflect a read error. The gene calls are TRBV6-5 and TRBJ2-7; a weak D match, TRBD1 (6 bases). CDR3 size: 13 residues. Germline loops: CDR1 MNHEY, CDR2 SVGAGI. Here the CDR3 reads CASIEQGANEQYF. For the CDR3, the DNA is TGTGCCAGCATCGAACAGGGCGCGAACGAACAGTACTTC.

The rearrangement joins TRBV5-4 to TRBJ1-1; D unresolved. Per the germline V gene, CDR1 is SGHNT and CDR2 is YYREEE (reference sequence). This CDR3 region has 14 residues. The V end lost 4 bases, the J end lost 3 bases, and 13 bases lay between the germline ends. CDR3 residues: CASSAQTADTEAFF. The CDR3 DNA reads TGTGCCAGCAGCGCCCAAACAGCGGACACTGAAGCTTTCTTT.

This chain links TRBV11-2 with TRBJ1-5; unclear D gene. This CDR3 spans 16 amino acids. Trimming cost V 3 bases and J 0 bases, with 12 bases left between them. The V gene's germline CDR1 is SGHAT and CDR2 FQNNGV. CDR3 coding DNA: TGTGCCAGCAGCTTCCCCAGATTGAATAGCAATCAGCCCCAGCATTTT. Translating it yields CASSFPRLNSNQPQHF. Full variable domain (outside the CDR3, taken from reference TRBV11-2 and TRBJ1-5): EAGVAQSPRYKIIEKRQSVAFWCNPISGHATLYWYQQILGQGPKLLIQFQNNGVVDDSQLPKDRFSAERLKGVDSTLKIQPAKLEDSAVYLCASSFPRLNSNQPQHFGDGTRLSIL.

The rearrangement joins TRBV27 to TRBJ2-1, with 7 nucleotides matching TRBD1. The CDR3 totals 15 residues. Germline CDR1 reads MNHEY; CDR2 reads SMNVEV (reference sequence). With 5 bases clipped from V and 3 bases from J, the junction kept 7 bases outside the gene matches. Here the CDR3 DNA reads TGTGCCAGCAGTCCCCCAGGGGGTCGCTACAATGAGCAGTTCTTC. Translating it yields CASSPPGGRYNEQFF.

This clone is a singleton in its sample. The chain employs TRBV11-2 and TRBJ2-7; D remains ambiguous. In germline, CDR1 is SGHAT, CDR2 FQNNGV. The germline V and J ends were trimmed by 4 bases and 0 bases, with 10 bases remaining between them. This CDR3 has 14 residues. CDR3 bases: TGTGCCAGCAGCTCACAGTTAAGCTCCTACGAGCAGTACTTC. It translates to CASSSQLSSYEQYF.

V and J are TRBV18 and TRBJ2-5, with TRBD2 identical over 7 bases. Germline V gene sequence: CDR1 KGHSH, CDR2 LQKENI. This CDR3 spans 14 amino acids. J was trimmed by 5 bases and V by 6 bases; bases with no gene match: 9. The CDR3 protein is CASSLSGGRETQYF. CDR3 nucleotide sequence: TGTGCCAGCTCCCTTTCGGGAGGCAGGGAGACCCAGTACTTC.

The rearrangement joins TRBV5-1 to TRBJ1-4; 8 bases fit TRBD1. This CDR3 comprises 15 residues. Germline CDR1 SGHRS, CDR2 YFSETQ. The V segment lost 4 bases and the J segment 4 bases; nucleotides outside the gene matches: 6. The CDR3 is CASSPWDRNNEKLFF. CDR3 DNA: TGCGCCAGCAGCCCTTGGGACAGGAATAATGAAAAACTGTTTTTT.

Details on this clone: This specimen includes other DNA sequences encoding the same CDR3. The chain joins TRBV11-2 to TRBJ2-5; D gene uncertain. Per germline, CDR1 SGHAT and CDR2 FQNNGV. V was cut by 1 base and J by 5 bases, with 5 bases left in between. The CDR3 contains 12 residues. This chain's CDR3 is CASSLARETQYF. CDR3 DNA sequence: TGTGCCAGCAGCTTAGCCCGGGAGACCCAGTACTTC.

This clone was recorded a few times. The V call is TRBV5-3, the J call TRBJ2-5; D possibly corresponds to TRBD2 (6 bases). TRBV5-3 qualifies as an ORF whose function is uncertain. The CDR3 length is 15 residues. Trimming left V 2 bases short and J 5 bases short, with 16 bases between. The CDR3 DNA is TGTGCCAGAAGCTTTTACCCGGGAGAGGGGGAGACCCAGTACTTC. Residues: CARSFYPGEGETQYF.

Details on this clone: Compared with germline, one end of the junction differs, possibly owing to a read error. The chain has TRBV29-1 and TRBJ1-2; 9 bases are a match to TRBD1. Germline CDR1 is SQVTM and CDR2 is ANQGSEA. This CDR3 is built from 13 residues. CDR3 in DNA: TGCAGCGCCCGGACAGGGGCTAACTATAGCTACACCTTC. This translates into CSARTGANYSYTF.

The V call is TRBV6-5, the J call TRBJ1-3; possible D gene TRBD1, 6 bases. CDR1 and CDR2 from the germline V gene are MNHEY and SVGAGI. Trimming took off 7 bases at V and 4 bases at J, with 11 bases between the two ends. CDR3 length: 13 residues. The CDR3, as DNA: TGTGCCAGCACCCAGGGGAGAGGAAACACCATATATTTT. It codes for CASTQGRGNTIYF.

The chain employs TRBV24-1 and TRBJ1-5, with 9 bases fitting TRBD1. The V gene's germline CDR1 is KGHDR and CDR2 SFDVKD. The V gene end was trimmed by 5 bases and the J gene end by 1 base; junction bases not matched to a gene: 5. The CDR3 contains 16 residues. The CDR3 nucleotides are TGTGCCACCAGTGGGGTGACAGGGGGGAGCAATCAGCCCCAGCATTTT. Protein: CATSGVTGGSNQPQHF.

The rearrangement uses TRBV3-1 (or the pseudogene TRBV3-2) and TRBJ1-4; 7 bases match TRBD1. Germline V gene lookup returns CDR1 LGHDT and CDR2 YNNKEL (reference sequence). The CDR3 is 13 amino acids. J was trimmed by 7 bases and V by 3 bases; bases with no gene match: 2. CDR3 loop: CASSQDRSEKLFF. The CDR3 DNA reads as TGTGCCAGCAGCCAGGACAGGAGTGAAAAACTGTTTTTT.

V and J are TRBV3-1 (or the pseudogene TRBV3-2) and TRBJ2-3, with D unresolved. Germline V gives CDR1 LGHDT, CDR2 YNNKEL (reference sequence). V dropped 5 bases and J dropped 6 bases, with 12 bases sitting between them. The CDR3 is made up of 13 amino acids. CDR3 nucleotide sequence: TGTGCCAGCAGCAACTCACCGTCCGATACGCAGTATTTT. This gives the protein CASSNSPSDTQYF.

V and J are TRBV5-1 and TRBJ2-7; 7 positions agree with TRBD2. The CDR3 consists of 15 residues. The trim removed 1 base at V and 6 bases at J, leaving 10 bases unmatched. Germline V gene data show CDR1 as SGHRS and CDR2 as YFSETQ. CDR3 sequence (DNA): TGCGCCAGCAGCTTGACCCCCGGACTAGTCAGCGAGCAGTACTTC. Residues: CASSLTPGLVSEQYF.

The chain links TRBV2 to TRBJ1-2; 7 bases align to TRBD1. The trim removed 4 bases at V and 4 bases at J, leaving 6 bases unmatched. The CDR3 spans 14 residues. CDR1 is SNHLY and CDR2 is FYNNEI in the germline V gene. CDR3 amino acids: CASSAWDRAYGYTF. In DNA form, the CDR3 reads TGTGCCAGCAGTGCTTGGGACAGAGCCTATGGCTACACCTTC.

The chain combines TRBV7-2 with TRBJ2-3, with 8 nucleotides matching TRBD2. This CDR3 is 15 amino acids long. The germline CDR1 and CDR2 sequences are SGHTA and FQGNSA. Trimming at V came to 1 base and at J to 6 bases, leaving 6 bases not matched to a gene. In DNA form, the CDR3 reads TGTGCCAGCAGCTTAGATTTCGGCGGGAGGGATACGCAGTATTTT. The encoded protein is CASSLDFGGRDTQYF.

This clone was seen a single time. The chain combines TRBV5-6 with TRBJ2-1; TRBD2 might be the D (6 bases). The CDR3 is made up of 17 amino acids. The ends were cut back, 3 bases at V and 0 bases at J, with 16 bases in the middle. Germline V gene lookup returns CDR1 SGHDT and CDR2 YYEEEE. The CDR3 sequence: CASSSGLSGGSYNEQFF. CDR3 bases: TGTGCCAGCAGCTCCGGACTTAGCGGTGGCTCCTACAATGAGCAGTTCTTC. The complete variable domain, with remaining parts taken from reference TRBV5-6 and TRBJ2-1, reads DAGVTQSPTHLIKTRGQQVTLRCSPKSGHDTVSWYQQALGQGPQFIFQYYEEEERQRGNFPDRFSGHQFPNYSSELNVNALLLGDSALYLCASSSGLSGGSYNEQFFGPGTRLTVL.

The CDR3 loop reads CASSVIEAITDTQYF. The CDR3 coding sequence is TGCGCCAGCAGCGTGATAGAGGCAATCACAGATACGCAGTATTTT. The V gene is TRBV5-1, the J gene TRBJ2-3; D remains unclear. The CDR3 runs 15 residues. Germline CDR1 is SGHRS and CDR2 is YFSETQ. V dropped 4 bases and J dropped 2 bases, with 14 bases sitting between them.

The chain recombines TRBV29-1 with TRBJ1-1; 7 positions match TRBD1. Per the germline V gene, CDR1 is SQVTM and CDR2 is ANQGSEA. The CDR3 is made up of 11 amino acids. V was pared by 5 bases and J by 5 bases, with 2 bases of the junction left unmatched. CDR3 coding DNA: TGCAGCGTTTACAGGGGTACTGAAGCTTTCTTT. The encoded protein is CSVYRGTEAFF.

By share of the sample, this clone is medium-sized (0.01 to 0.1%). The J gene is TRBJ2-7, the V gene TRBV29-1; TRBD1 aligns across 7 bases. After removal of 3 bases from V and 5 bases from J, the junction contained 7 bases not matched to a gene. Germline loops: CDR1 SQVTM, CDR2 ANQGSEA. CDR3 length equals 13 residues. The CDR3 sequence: CSVDSEDRNEQYF. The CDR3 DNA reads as TGCAGCGTTGATTCAGAGGACAGGAACGAGCAGTACTTC.

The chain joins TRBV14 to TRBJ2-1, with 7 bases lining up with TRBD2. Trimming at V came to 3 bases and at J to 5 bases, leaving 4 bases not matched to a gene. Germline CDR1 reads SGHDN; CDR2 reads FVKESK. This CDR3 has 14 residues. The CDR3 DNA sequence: TGTGCCAGCAGCCACCAAGCGGGAAACAATGAGCAGTTCTTC. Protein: CASSHQAGNNEQFF.

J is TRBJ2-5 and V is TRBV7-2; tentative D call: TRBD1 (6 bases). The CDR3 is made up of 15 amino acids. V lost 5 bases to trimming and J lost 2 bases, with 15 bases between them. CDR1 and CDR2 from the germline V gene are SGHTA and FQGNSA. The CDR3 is CASSRGGRPQETQYF. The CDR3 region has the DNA TGTGCCAGCAGCAGAGGGGGTCGACCTCAAGAGACCCAGTACTTC. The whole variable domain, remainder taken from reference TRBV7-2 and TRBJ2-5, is GAGVSQSPSNKVTEKGKDVELRCDPISGHTALYWYRQSLGQGLEFLIYFQGNSAPDKSGLPSDRFSAERTGGSVSTLTIQRTQQEDSAVYLCASSRGGRPQETQYFGPGTRLLVL.

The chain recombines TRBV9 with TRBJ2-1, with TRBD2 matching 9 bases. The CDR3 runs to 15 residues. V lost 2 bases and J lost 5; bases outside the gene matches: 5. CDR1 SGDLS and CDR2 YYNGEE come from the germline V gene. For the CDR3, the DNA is TGTGCCAGCAGCGTTAGTCTAGCGGGAAACAATGAGCAGTTCTTC. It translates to CASSVSLAGNNEQFF.

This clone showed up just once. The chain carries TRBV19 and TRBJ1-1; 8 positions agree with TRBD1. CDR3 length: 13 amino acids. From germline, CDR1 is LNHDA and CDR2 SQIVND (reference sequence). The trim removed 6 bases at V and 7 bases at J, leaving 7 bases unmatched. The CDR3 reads CASRVAGGIEAFF. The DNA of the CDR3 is TGTGCCAGTAGAGTGGCAGGGGGCATTGAAGCTTTCTTT.